This entry lists 21 T cell receptor beta chains sequenced from one sample in a study of T cell responses to AZD1222 COVID-19 vaccine. Clones were read by immunoSEQ multiplex PCR, and TCRdb kept only the in-frame ones, dropping some. The table shows 150,000 to 200,000 clones, with 85% to 95% occurring only once. The source was peripheral blood, collected on day 0 of AZD1222 vaccination. Receptor source: an adult in good health.

The chain links TRBV19 to TRBJ2-2; D unclear. Germline V gives CDR1 LNHDA, CDR2 SQIVND (reference sequence). V was cut by 2 bases and J by 6 bases, with 13 bases left in between. The CDR3 runs to 15 residues. CDR3 protein: CASSILGIESGELFF. CDR3 sequence (DNA): TGTGCCAGTAGTATACTGGGTATAGAGTCCGGGGAGCTGTTTTTT.

The rearrangement links TRBV30 to TRBJ1-6, with D possibly matching TRBD1 (6 bases). The germline CDR1 and CDR2 sequences are GTSNPN and SVGIG (reference sequence). The CDR3 extends over 14 amino acids. The V end was cut by 0 bases, the J end by 10 bases, with 13 bases between. The CDR3 here is CAWSVYGGQSPLHF. CDR3 sequence (DNA): TGTGCCTGGAGTGTTTACGGGGGCCAGTCACCCCTCCACTTT.

CDR3 DNA: TGTGCCAGCAGCTTAGGGGGAGTGAACACTGAAGCTTTCTTT. It is translated as CASSLGGVNTEAFF. The gene calls are TRBV7-9 and TRBJ1-1; D uncertain. Germline assignment: CDR1 SEHNR and CDR2 FQNEAQ (reference sequence). V was shortened by 1 base and J by 0 bases, with 6 bases between the two germline ends. The CDR3 totals 14 residues.

The V call is TRBV2, the J call TRBJ2-1, with 10 bases aligning to TRBD1. CDR3 length equals 18 residues. J gave up 2 bases and V 3 bases, and 10 bases lay outside the gene matches. Per the germline V gene, CDR1 is SNHLY and CDR2 is FYNNEI. CDR3 coding DNA: TGTGCCAGCAGTGAGCGCTCAGGGGACAGGGGCGCCTACAATGAGCAGTTCTTC. It yields the protein CASSERSGDRGAYNEQFF.

The V and J genes are TRBV18 and TRBJ2-7, with D unresolved. This CDR3 region has 15 residues. Trimming cost V 3 bases and J 0 bases, with 12 bases left between them. Germline CDR1 is KGHSH and CDR2 is LQKENI. DNA of the CDR3: TGTGCCAGCTCACCCTTTGGAGAGGCCTCCTACGAGCAGTACTTC. Its translation is CASSPFGEASYEQYF.

V gene TRBV6-5 combines with J gene TRBJ2-7; 7 positions match TRBD1. V gave up 4 bases and J gave up 2 bases; unmatched junction bases: 5. This CDR3 has 14 amino acids. Per germline, CDR1 MNHEY and CDR2 SVGAGI. CDR3 in amino acids: CASSFDRVTYEQYF. CDR3 coding DNA: TGTGCCAGCAGTTTCGACAGGGTTACCTACGAGCAGTACTTC.

V is TRBV5-1 and J is TRBJ1-1, with 9 bases lining up with TRBD1. The CDR3 spans 14 residues. Trimming removed 0 bases from V and 4 bases from J; junction bases left unmatched: 1. Germline-derived CDR1 and CDR2 are SGHRS and YFSETQ. For the CDR3, the DNA is TGCGCCAGCAGCTTGGGACAGGGGGTCACTGAAGCTTTCTTT. Its protein product is CASSLGQGVTEAFF.

The chain links TRBV5-6 to TRBJ1-2; D is possibly TRBD1 (5 bases). The CDR3 has 17 residues. Deletions cut 1 base from V and 4 bases from J, with 20 bases between. CDR1 and CDR2 (germline): SGHDT, YYEEEE. The CDR3 reads CASSLLPGGELGYGYTF. CDR3 nucleotides: TGTGCCAGCAGCTTGCTCCCCGGGGGGGAACTCGGCTATGGCTACACCTTC.

This chain links TRBV30 with TRBJ2-5; D unclear. This CDR3 region has 13 residues. V lost 1 base to trimming and J lost 2 bases, with 8 bases between them. The germline CDR1 and CDR2 sequences are GTSNPN and SVGIG (reference sequence). The DNA for the CDR3 is TGTGCCTGGAGTGGGGGTATTCAAGAGACCCAGTACTTC. Its protein is CAWSGGIQETQYF.

The chain links TRBV6-6 to TRBJ1-1; unclear D gene. Germline assignment: CDR1 MNHNY and CDR2 SVGAGI (reference sequence). V was trimmed by 6 bases and J by 10 bases, leaving 15 bases between them. The CDR3 contains 12 residues. In nucleotides, the CDR3 is TGTGCCAGCAGCCGCCTCGACTCAGCAGCTTTCTTT. Residues: CASSRLDSAAFF.

The chain is built from TRBV4-1 and TRBJ2-2; D is possibly TRBD2 (5 bases). Trimming left V 0 bases short and J 3 bases short, with 8 bases between. The CDR3 runs to 15 residues. Germline assignment: CDR1 MGHRA and CDR2 YSYEKL. The CDR3 nucleotides read TGCGCCAGCAGCCAAGATGGACTCTACACCGGGGAGCTGTTTTTT. This translates into CASSQDGLYTGELFF.

The chain is built from TRBV6-5 and TRBJ2-7, with 9 bases identical to TRBD1. There are 15 residues in the CDR3. V trimming: 6 bases; J trimming: 4 bases; junction bases outside the gene matches: 10. In germline, CDR1 is MNHEY, CDR2 SVGAGI. The CDR3 nucleotides read TGTGCCAGCAGCCCGCCCGGGACAGGGCGGTACGAGCAGTACTTC. This translates into CASSPPGTGRYEQYF.

This chain uses TRBV7-2 with TRBJ2-7; 10 nucleotides align to TRBD1. V lost 5 bases and J lost 3; bases outside the gene matches: 7. CDR3 length: 15 residues. Germline lookup yields CDR1 SGHTA and CDR2 FQGNSA. CDR3 sequence reads: CASSPPGTGVYEQYF. The CDR3, as DNA: TGTGCCAGCAGCCCCCCCGGGACAGGGGTCTACGAGCAGTACTTC.

The rearrangement joins TRBV7-2 to TRBJ1-6; 8 bases are shared with TRBD1. J was trimmed by 10 bases and V by 5 bases; bases with no gene match: 13. This CDR3 has 16 amino acids. The V gene's germline CDR1 is SGHTA and CDR2 FQGNSA. The chain's CDR3 is CASSLGTGGGVSPLHF. For the CDR3, the DNA is TGTGCCAGCAGCCTAGGGACAGGCGGTGGGGTATCACCCCTCCACTTT. Together with reference TRBV7-2 and TRBJ1-6, the CDR3 gives the full variable domain: GAGVSQSPSNKVTEKGKDVELRCDPISGHTALYWYRQSLGQGLEFLIYFQGNSAPDKSGLPSDRFSAERTGGSVSTLTIQRTQQEDSAVYLCASSLGTGGGVSPLHFGNGTRLTVT.

The V call is TRBV18, the J call TRBJ1-3; no reliable D call. Germline V gene data show CDR1 as KGHSH and CDR2 as LQKENI. The CDR3 loop spans 15 amino acids. V shed 6 bases and J shed 4 bases, with 16 bases lying between them. In DNA form, the CDR3 reads TGTGCCAGCTCCCCAGGACCGGGGATCGGAAACACCATATATTTT. This codes for CASSPGPGIGNTIYF.

V is TRBV6-5 and J is TRBJ1-4; tentatively, D is TRBD1 (6 bases). CDR1 and CDR2 (germline): MNHEY, SVGAGI. The CDR3 runs to 15 residues. Deletions cut 4 bases from V and 7 bases from J, with 16 bases between. The DNA for the CDR3 is TGTGCCAGCAGTTTCTCAGGGGCGCACCTTGAAAAACTGTTTTTT. Encoded protein: CASSFSGAHLEKLFF.

In its sample, this clone was seen once. The chain combines TRBV19 with TRBJ2-7; D unclear. Trimming stripped 1 base from V and 0 bases from J, with 10 bases between. Germline CDR1 LNHDA, CDR2 SQIVND (reference sequence). The CDR3 spans 15 residues. The CDR3 nucleotides are TGTGCCAGTAGTATAGGACTCGCCATCTCCTACGAGCAGTACTTC. Translation: CASSIGLAISYEQYF.

The chain links TRBV5-4 to TRBJ2-1; TRBD2 matches 8 bases. V was clipped by 4 bases and J by 7 bases; unmatched bases: 7. The germline CDR1 and CDR2 sequences are SGHNT and YYREEE (reference sequence). This CDR3 has 14 residues. This chain's CDR3 is CASSRGLDGNEQFF. In nucleotides, the CDR3 is TGTGCCAGCAGCCGGGGACTAGATGGGAATGAGCAGTTCTTC. Full variable domain (remainder filled in from reference TRBV5-4 and TRBJ2-1): ETGVTQSPTHLIKTRGQQVTLRCSSQSGHNTVSWYQQALGQGPQFIFQYYREEENGRGNFPPRFSGLQFPNYSSELNVNALELDDSALYLCASSRGLDGNEQFFGPGTRLTVL.

The chain joins TRBV2 to TRBJ2-3; 8 positions agree with TRBD2. Germline trimming cut 6 bases from V and 0 bases from J; bases unmatched to any gene: 2. The CDR3 has 14 amino acids. Looked up from germline, CDR1 is SNHLY and CDR2 is FYNNEI. CDR3 residues: CASRLAGSTDTQYF. The DNA for the CDR3 is TGTGCCAGCAGATTAGCGGGGAGCACAGATACGCAGTATTTT.

This clone has only one observation. The chain joins TRBV29-1 to TRBJ2-7, with 7 bases lining up with TRBD1. With V trimmed by 7 bases and J by 2 bases, 11 bases remained unmatched. The CDR3 consists of 14 residues. Germline CDR1 reads SQVTM; CDR2 reads ANQGSEA. The CDR3 DNA reads as TGCAGCGGTAGACGGGACAGCTATCCCTACGAGCAGTACTTC. Amino acid sequence: CSGRRDSYPYEQYF.

The chain uses TRBV7-2 and TRBJ2-3, with 8 bases fitting TRBD2. Per the germline V gene, CDR1 is SGHTA and CDR2 is FQGNSA. V lost 5 bases, J lost 6 bases, and 10 bases stayed unmatched. The CDR3 loop spans 15 amino acids. CDR3 DNA sequence: TGTGCCAGCAGCCCTCCGGGACTAGGTGGTGATACGCAGTATTTT. Protein product: CASSPPGLGGDTQYF. Drawing the rest from reference TRBV7-2 and TRBJ2-3, the complete variable domain is GAGVSQSPSNKVTEKGKDVELRCDPISGHTALYWYRQSLGQGLEFLIYFQGNSAPDKSGLPSDRFSAERTGGSVSTLTIQRTQQEDSAVYLCASSPPGLGGDTQYFGPGTRLTVL.